Each of the 20 T cell receptor beta chains below was sequenced from the same sample in a study of cytomegalovirus exposure and HLA in healthy donors. It was with 60 Vbeta and 13 Jbeta primers that the PCR ran. Sequencing used immunoSEQ multiplex PCR; TCRdb keeps in-frame clones, though not all of them. Here the sample spans over 150,000 clones, more than 75% being singletons. The source material was PBMCs. These TCRs come from a man aged 30 to 39 in good health and CMV-seropositive.

The chain employs TRBV30 and TRBJ1-1; D call uncertain. CDR1 is GTSNPN and CDR2 is SVGIG in the germline V gene (reference sequence). Trimming shortened V by 0 bases and J by 0 bases, and 8 bases separated the two germline ends. The CDR3 totals 14 residues. CDR3 nucleotides: TGTGCCTGGAGTGTACTAGGGATGAACACTGAAGCTTTCTTT. This encodes CAWSVLGMNTEAFF.

The chain joins TRBV6-1 to TRBJ1-2; D gene unclear. The CDR3 spans 15 residues. Germline V CDR1 and CDR2: MNHNS, SASEGT. V was clipped by 5 bases and J by 1 base, with 14 bases between them. The CDR3 DNA is TGTGCCAGCAGTACCCGCCCGGGGATTAACTATGGCTACACCTTC. It is translated as CASSTRPGINYGYTF.

The chain combines TRBV5-6 with TRBJ2-5, with a weak D call TRBD2 (5 bases). Between the trimmed V and J ends, which lost 4 bases and 11 bases, there was a span of 18 bases. Germline V gene lookup returns CDR1 SGHDT and CDR2 YYEEEE. There are 13 residues in the CDR3. DNA of the CDR3: TGTGCCAGCAGCCCCGGACCCCAGAGGGAGCAGTACTTC. Its protein product is CASSPGPQREQYF.

The chain joins TRBV27 to TRBJ2-7, with 7 bases matching TRBD1. V gave up 5 bases and J gave up 3 bases; unmatched junction bases: 10. The CDR3 spans 15 residues. Per the germline V gene, CDR1 is MNHEY and CDR2 is SMNVEV (reference sequence). The CDR3 DNA is TGTGCCAGCAGTCAAACGACAGGGAGCCTCTACGAGCAGTACTTC. Protein product: CASSQTTGSLYEQYF.

This clone turned up a few times. The J gene is TRBJ1-5, the V gene TRBV19; 7 bases match TRBD1. The CDR3 loop spans 14 amino acids. V was pared by 7 bases and J by 2 bases, with 5 bases of the junction left unmatched. Germline V gives CDR1 LNHDA, CDR2 SQIVND (reference sequence). CDR3 amino acids: CASTKGTGNQPQHF. The CDR3 DNA reads TGTGCCAGTACCAAAGGGACAGGCAATCAGCCCCAGCATTTT.

The chain couples TRBV5-1 to TRBJ2-1, with a weak D call TRBD2 (6 bases). The CDR3 loop spans 16 amino acids. The germline V gene has CDR1 SGHRS and CDR2 YFSETQ. V lost 3 bases, J lost 4 bases, and 17 bases lay in between. The CDR3 DNA reads as TGCGCCAGCAGCTCTGTAGTAGCGGAGGGGTACAATGAGCAGTTCTTC. Its translation: CASSSVVAEGYNEQFF.

With regard to this clone: The same CDR3 also results from other DNA sequences found in this sample. The chain links TRBV2 to TRBJ2-1; D remains ambiguous. V was cut by 8 bases and J by 5 bases, with 16 bases left in between. This CDR3 is built from 14 residues. Germline values: CDR1 SNHLY, CDR2 FYNNEI. Here the CDR3 reads CASGQGNLDNEQFF. The DNA of the CDR3 is TGTGCCAGCGGGCAAGGTAATTTGGACAATGAGCAGTTCTTC.

The chain recombines TRBV15 with TRBJ1-1; no reliable D call. CDR3 length equals 13 residues. The germline V and J ends were trimmed by 5 bases and 4 bases, with 11 bases remaining between them. Germline V lookup: CDR1 LNHNV, CDR2 YYDKDF (reference sequence). CDR3 DNA sequence: TGTGCCACCAGCCGACGTCGGGTCACTGAAGCTTTCTTT. Translating it yields CATSRRRVTEAFF.

The rearrangement uses TRBV7-3 and TRBJ1-2; D is uncertain. The CDR3 sequence is 17 residues long. CDR1 is SGHTA and CDR2 is FQGTGA in the germline V gene. Trimming removed 0 bases from V and 3 bases from J, with 17 bases in between. In DNA form, the CDR3 reads TGTGCCAGCAGCTTAACCCCGGGGAGGGCTGTGGACTATGGCTACACCTTC. The encoded protein is CASSLTPGRAVDYGYTF.

This clone was picked up one time. This sequence joins TRBV4-2 and TRBJ2-6; 10 nucleotides match TRBD1. This CDR3 comprises 17 residues. CDR1 is LGHNA, CDR2 YNFKEQ, per germline. V was pared by 4 bases and J by 0 bases, with 3 bases of the junction left unmatched. The DNA for the CDR3 is TGTGCCAGCAGCCGACAGGGGGCTAGCTCTGGGGCCAACGTCCTGACTTTC. Translation gives CASSRQGASSGANVLTF.

This chain links TRBV7-3 with TRBJ2-5, with a possible D match to TRBD1 (5 bases). Germline V gives CDR1 SGHTA, CDR2 FQGTGA. V gave up 2 bases and J gave up 0 bases, with 7 bases separating them. CDR3 length: 14 amino acids. The CDR3 is CASSLGHNQETQYF. As DNA, the CDR3 is TGTGCCAGCAGCTTAGGACACAACCAAGAGACCCAGTACTTC.

Regarding this clone: Mismatch with germline at one junction end may stem from a read error. The chain links TRBV19 to TRBJ1-1; tentative D call: TRBD1 (6 bases). Germline V gene data show CDR1 as LNHDA and CDR2 as SQIVND (reference sequence). This CDR3 spans 15 amino acids. The CDR3 spells CANSTVGQFNTEAFF. CDR3 DNA: TGTGCCAATAGTACTGTTGGACAGTTCAACACTGAAGCTTTCTTT.

This clone was detected only once. This chain links TRBV5-6 with TRBJ1-2; weak D call: TRBD1 (6 bases). V shed 4 bases and J shed 3 bases, with 19 bases lying between them. Germline V gene sequence: CDR1 SGHDT, CDR2 YYEEEE. The CDR3 is 16 amino acids. Here the CDR3 DNA reads TGTGCCAGCAGCGAGAGACAGGACCCAACGGACTATGGCTACACCTTC. Translating it yields CASSERQDPTDYGYTF. The complete variable domain, with remaining parts taken from reference TRBV5-6 and TRBJ1-2, reads DAGVTQSPTHLIKTRGQQVTLRCSPKSGHDTVSWYQQALGQGPQFIFQYYEEEERQRGNFPDRFSGHQFPNYSSELNVNALLLGDSALYLCASSERQDPTDYGYTFGSGTRLTVV.

V and J are TRBV6-1 and TRBJ2-7; TRBD2 matches 8 bases. This CDR3 contains 14 residues. From germline, CDR1 is MNHNS and CDR2 SASEGT. J gave up 6 bases and V 2 bases, and 6 bases lay outside the gene matches. The CDR3 DNA reads TGTGCCAGCAGTGAAATAACTAGCGGCCCCGAGCAGTACTTC. It codes for CASSEITSGPEQYF.

This clone was recorded only once. The CDR3 region has the DNA TGCAGCGCGGATACCTCCGACAGGGGGGGCTACACCTTC. Translating it yields CSADTSDRGGYTF. The chain has TRBV29-1 and TRBJ1-2; 9 nucleotides line up with TRBD1. CDR3 size: 13 residues. Germline CDR1 reads SQVTM; CDR2 reads ANQGSEA. The junction had 11 bases not matched to a gene; V was cut back by 7 bases and J by 8 bases.

The V and J genes are TRBV27 and TRBJ2-1; weak D call: TRBD1 (6 bases). V lost 3 bases and J lost 6, with 12 bases in between. Germline CDR1 and CDR2: MNHEY and SMNVEV (reference sequence). The CDR3 is made up of 14 amino acids. This CDR3 is CASSLGRGRNEQFF. The DNA of the CDR3 is TGTGCCAGCAGTTTGGGCAGGGGACGCAATGAGCAGTTCTTC.

The chain carries TRBV18 and TRBJ2-5, with 7 nucleotides matching TRBD1. Germline V CDR1 and CDR2: KGHSH, LQKENI. The CDR3 is made up of 16 amino acids. J lost 0 bases, V lost 1 base, and 5 bases had no gene match. The CDR3 region is CASSPRTGGNQETQYF. The CDR3 nucleotides are TGTGCCAGCTCACCACGGACAGGTGGGAACCAAGAGACCCAGTACTTC. Full variable domain (outside the CDR3, taken from reference TRBV18 and TRBJ2-5): NAGVMQNPRHLVRRRGQEARLRCSPMKGHSHVYWYRQLPEEGLKFMVYLQKENIIDESGMPKERFSAEFPKEGPSILRIQQVVRGDSAAYFCASSPRTGGNQETQYFGPGTRLLVL.

This rearrangement joins TRBV5-1 to TRBJ2-1; TRBD1 matches at 7 bases. The trim removed 4 bases at V and 4 bases at J, leaving 11 bases unmatched. The CDR3 loop spans 16 amino acids. Per germline, CDR1 SGHRS and CDR2 YFSETQ. CDR3 in DNA: TGCGCCAGCAGCACTCTCCCGTCGACAGGGTACAATGAGCAGTTCTTC. The encoded protein is CASSTLPSTGYNEQFF. Looking up the rest from reference TRBV5-1 and TRBJ2-1 gives the full variable domain: KAGVTQTPRYLIKTRGQQVTLSCSPISGHRSVSWYQQTPGQGLQFLFEYFSETQRNKGNFPGRFSGRQFSNSRSEMNVSTLELGDSALYLCASSTLPSTGYNEQFFGPGTRLTVL.

This clone turned up a few times. The chain carries TRBV25-1 and TRBJ2-7; 8 bases are shared with TRBD1. The CDR3 is made up of 13 amino acids. The germline V gene has CDR1 MGHDK and CDR2 SYGVNS. With 6 bases clipped from V and 1 base from J, the junction kept 2 bases outside the gene matches. This chain's CDR3 is CASRDRVSYEQYF. CDR3 nucleotide sequence: TGTGCCAGCAGGGACAGGGTTTCCTACGAGCAGTACTTC.

This sequence joins TRBV7-9 and TRBJ2-3; 11 bases are shared with TRBD2. The CDR3 has 17 residues. Looked up from germline, CDR1 is SEHNR and CDR2 is FQNEAQ (reference sequence). J gave up 3 bases and V 2 bases, and 7 bases lay outside the gene matches. The CDR3 sequence: CASSLPPPSGRTDTQYF. DNA of the CDR3: TGTGCCAGCAGCTTACCCCCCCCTAGCGGGAGGACAGATACGCAGTATTTT.